These 10 T cell receptor beta chains were sequenced from one sample in a study of cytomegalovirus exposure and HLA in healthy donors. The PCR contained 60 Vbeta and 13 Jbeta primers. Profiling relied on immunoSEQ multiplex PCR, and the TCRdb table lists in-frame clones only, not all of them. Its listing shows 95,000 to 110,000 clones. Sequencing was performed on PBMCs. These receptors all stem from a man aged 35-49 years in good health and CMV-seronegative.

The chain joins TRBV7-9 to TRBJ2-7; weak D call: TRBD2 (6 bases). There are 13 residues in the CDR3. V dropped 8 bases and J dropped 4 bases, with 15 bases sitting between them. Germline assignment: CDR1 SEHNR and CDR2 FQNEAQ (reference sequence). Here the CDR3 reads CASASRGYYEQYF. The CDR3, as DNA: TGTGCCAGCGCCTCACGGGGGTATTACGAGCAGTACTTC.

The chain is built from TRBV7-9 and TRBJ2-7; D remains unclear. The germline V and J ends were trimmed by 5 bases and 5 bases, with 19 bases remaining between them. CDR3 size: 15 residues. From germline, CDR1 is SEHNR and CDR2 FQNEAQ (reference sequence). The CDR3, as DNA: TGTGCCAGCAGCCCTGCGAGAGATGTGAGGAACGAGCAGTACTTC. Protein: CASSPARDVRNEQYF.

Turning to this clone: Other DNA sequences of this sample code for an identical CDR3. The chain links TRBV28 to TRBJ1-5; no clear D. Germline lookup yields CDR1 MDHEN and CDR2 SYDVKM. The CDR3 extends over 14 amino acids. With 7 bases removed from V and 3 bases from J, the gap between germline ends came to 13 bases. CDR3 region: CASTRGGVNQPQHF. CDR3 sequence (DNA): TGTGCCAGCACCCGTGGAGGAGTCAATCAGCCCCAGCATTTT.

The DNA of the CDR3 is TGCGCCAGCAGTTACCAGGGACAGCCTACCGGGGAGCTGTTTTTT. This sequence encodes CASSYQGQPTGELFF. The V and J genes are TRBV10-2 and TRBJ2-2, with 7 bases lining up with TRBD1. The CDR3 consists of 15 residues. Germline-derived CDR1 and CDR2 are WSHSY and SAAADI. Trimming cost V 5 bases and J 5 bases; bases outside gene matches: 8.

The V gene is TRBV29-1, the J gene TRBJ1-4; the match to TRBD1 covers 7 bases. There are 12 residues in the CDR3. Trimming removed 6 bases from V and 4 bases from J; junction bases left unmatched: 2. From germline, CDR1 is SQVTM and CDR2 ANQGSEA. The CDR3 region has the DNA TGCAGCGTCACAGGGGATAATGAAAAACTGTTTTTT. Translation gives CSVTGDNEKLFF.

The V call is TRBV10-3, the J call TRBJ2-3, with 12 bases fitting TRBD2. Looked up from germline, CDR1 is ENHRY and CDR2 is SYGVKD. This CDR3 contains 16 residues. V trimming: 6 bases; J trimming: 3 bases; junction bases outside the gene matches: 7. CDR3 DNA sequence: TGTGCCATCAGCCTGACTAGCGGGGGAGGTACAGATACGCAGTATTTT. This codes for CAISLTSGGGTDTQYF.

V is TRBV19 and J is TRBJ2-7, with TRBD2 identical over 10 bases. CDR3 size: 16 residues. V lost 4 bases, J lost 0 bases, and 6 bases stayed unmatched. CDR1 LNHDA and CDR2 SQIVND come from the germline V gene (reference sequence). This CDR3 reads CASSNVSGRYSYEQYF. In nucleotides, the CDR3 is TGTGCCAGTAGTAATGTTAGCGGGAGGTACTCCTACGAGCAGTACTTC.

The rearrangement uses TRBV10-3 and TRBJ2-7; 16 bases agree with TRBD2. V was pared by 3 bases and J by 5 bases, with 10 bases of the junction left unmatched. This CDR3 region has 18 residues. The germline CDR1 and CDR2 sequences are ENHRY and SYGVKD. CDR3 sequence reads: CAISERSGLAGGLNEQYF. Written as DNA, the CDR3 is TGTGCCATCAGTGAACGCTCGGGACTAGCGGGAGGGCTGAACGAGCAGTACTTC.

CDR3 in amino acids: CASRRTGVQVYGYTF. Here the CDR3 DNA reads TGTGCCAGCAGGAGAACAGGGGTTCAGGTCTATGGCTACACCTTC. The chain recombines TRBV28 with TRBJ1-2, with 7 positions matching TRBD1. The germline gives CDR1 MDHEN, CDR2 SYDVKM. The CDR3 covers 15 residues. V was clipped by 6 bases and J by 4 bases; unmatched bases: 11.

CDR3 amino acids: CASSLNIENTIYF. DNA for the CDR3: TGTGCCAGCAGCTTAAACATTGAAAACACCATATATTTT. The rearrangement uses TRBV7-9 and TRBJ1-3; D ambiguous. CDR1 is SEHNR, CDR2 FQNEAQ, per germline (reference sequence). Trimming stripped 2 bases from V and 6 bases from J, with 8 bases between. This CDR3 comprises 13 residues.